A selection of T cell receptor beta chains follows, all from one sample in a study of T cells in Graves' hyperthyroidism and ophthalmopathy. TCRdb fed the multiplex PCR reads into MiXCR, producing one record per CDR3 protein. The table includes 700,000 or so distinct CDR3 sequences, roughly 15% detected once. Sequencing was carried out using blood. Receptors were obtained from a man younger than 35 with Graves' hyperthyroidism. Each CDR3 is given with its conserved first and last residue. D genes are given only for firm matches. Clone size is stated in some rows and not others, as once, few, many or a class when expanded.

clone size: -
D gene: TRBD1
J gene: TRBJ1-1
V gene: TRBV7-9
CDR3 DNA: TGTGCCAGCAGCTTAGCGAAGGACAGGGCCTGGGGCACTGAAGCTTTCTTT
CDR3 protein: CASSLAKDRAWGTEAFF

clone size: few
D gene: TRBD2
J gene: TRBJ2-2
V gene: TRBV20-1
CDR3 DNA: TGCAGTGCTAGAGATGCGGGAGGGCCGGGAACCGGGGAGCTGTTTTTT
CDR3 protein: CSARDAGGPGTGELFF

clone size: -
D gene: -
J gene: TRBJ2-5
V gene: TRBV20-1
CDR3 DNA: TGCAGTGCTAGCCGGAGCCCCTCTGGGACCCAGTACTTC
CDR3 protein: CSASRSPSGTQYF

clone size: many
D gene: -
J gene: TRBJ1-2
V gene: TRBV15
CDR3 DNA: TGTGCCACCAGCAGAGATAAATTGGGGGGAAAGGGCTACACCTTC
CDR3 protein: CATSRDKLGGKGYTF

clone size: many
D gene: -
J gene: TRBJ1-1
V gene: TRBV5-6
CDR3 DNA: TGTGCCAGCAGCTTGGTCTGGTCGGTCGGAACTGAAGCTTTCTTT
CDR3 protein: CASSLVWSVGTEAFF

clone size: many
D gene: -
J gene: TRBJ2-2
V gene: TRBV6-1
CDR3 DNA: TGTGCCAGCAAGGCTAGCGCAAACACCGGGGAGCTGTTTTTT
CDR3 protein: CASKASANTGELFF

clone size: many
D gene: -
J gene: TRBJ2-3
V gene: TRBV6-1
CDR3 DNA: TGTGCCAGCAGCGGATGGGGGGACGCCAGCACAGATACGCAGTATTTT
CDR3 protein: CASSGWGDASTDTQYF

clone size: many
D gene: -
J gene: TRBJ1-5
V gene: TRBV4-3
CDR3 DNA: TGCGCCAGCAGCCAAGATCTCCCGGGACACCATAGCAATCAGCCCCAGCATTTT
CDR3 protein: CASSQDLPGHHSNQPQHF

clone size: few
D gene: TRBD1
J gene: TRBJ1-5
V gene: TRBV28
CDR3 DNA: TGTGCCAGCAGGGACGGGACAGTTTATAGCAATCAGCCCCAGCATTTT
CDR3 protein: CASRDGTVYSNQPQHF

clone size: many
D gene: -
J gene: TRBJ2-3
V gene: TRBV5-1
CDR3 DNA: TGCGCCAGCAGCTTGTACGGAGCAGGTAGCACAGATACGCAGTATTTT
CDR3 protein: CASSLYGAGSTDTQYF

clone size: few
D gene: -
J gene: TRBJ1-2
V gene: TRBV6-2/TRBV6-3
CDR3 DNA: TGTGCCAGCAGTTACCCCACAGGGAACTATGGCTACACCTTC
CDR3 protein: CASSYPTGNYGYTF

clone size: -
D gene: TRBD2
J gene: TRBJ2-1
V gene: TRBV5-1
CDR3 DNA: TGCGCCAGCAAAGCGTTTAGGCCTAGCGGGGGGCTGAGCTCCTACAATGAGCAGTTCTTC
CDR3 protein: CASKAFRPSGGLSSYNEQFF

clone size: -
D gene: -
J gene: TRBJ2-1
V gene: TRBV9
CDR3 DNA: TGTGCCAGCAGCGTACTTCCGGGTTCCTACAATGAGCAGTTCTTC
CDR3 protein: CASSVLPGSYNEQFF

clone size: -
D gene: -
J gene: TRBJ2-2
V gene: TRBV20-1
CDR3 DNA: TGCAGTGCTCCCTATGGCGGACAACCCCCGAACACCGGGGAGCTGTTTTTT
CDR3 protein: CSAPYGGQPPNTGELFF

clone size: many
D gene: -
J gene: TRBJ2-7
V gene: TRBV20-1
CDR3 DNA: TGCAGTGCTAGACTCTGGAAGGCAGCCGAGCAGTACTTC
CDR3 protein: CSARLWKAAEQYF

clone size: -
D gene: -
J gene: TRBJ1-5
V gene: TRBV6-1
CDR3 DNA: TGTGCCAGCAGTATACAACAGGGTCAGCCCCAGCATTTT
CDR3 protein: CASSIQQGQPQHF

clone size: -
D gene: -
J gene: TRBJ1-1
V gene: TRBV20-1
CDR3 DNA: TGCAGTGCCCCGACCCGGGGGCACACTGAAGCTCTCTTT
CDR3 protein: CSAPTRGHTEALF

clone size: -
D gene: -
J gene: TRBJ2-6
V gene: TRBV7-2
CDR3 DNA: TGTGCCAGCAGCTTAAACTCTCTTCGGCAGCGACTCAAGTCTGGGGCCAACGTCCTGACTTTC
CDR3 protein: CASSLNSLRQRLKSGANVLTF

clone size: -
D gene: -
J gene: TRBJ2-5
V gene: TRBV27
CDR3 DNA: TGTGCCAGCAGTAACAGAAACACCGGGGGAGAGACCCAGTACTTC
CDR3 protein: CASSNRNTGGETQYF

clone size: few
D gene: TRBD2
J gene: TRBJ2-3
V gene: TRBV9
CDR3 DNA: TGTGCCAGCAGCGCTACCGGGACTAGCGGAACAGATACGCAGTATTTT
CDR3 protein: CASSATGTSGTDTQYF

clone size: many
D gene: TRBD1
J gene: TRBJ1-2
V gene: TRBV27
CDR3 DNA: TGTGCCAGCAGTGCGAAGGGACAGGGTTCTAACTATGGCTACACCTTC
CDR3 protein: CASSAKGQGSNYGYTF

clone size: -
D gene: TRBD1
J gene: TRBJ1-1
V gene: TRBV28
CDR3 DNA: TGTGCCAGCAGCGCAAGCAGGGGGGGCGCGAAGAACACTGAAGCTCTCTTT
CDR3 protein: CASSASRGGAKNTEALF

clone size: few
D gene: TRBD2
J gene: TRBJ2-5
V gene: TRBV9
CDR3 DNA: TGTGCCAGCAGCGTAGAAGGGAGGGCTGGGGAGACCCAGTACTTC
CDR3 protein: CASSVEGRAGETQYF

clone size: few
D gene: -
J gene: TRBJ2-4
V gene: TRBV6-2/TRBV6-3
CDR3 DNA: TGTGCCAGCAGTTACGGCGGGACAGTCACCAAAAACATTCAGTACTTC
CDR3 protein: CASSYGGTVTKNIQYF

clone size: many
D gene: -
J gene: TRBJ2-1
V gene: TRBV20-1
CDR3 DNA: TGCAGTGCTCCCGGCGAGAGCTACAATGAGCAGTTCTTC
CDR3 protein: CSAPGESYNEQFF

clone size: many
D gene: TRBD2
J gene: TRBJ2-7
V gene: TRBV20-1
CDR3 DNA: TGCAGTGCTAGGGGTCCGGGGGGGGAGCAGTACTTC
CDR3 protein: CSARGPGGEQYF

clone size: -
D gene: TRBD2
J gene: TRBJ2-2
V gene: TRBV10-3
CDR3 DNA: TGTGCCATCAGTTCTAGCGGGAGGGCGACCGGGGAGCTGTTTTTT
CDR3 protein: CAISSSGRATGELFF

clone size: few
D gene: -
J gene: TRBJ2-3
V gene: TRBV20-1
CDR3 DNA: TGCAGTGCACCCCCCGGCGGTAGCACAGATACGCAGTATTTT
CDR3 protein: CSAPPGGSTDTQYF

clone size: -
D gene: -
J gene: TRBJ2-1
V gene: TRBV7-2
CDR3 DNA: TGTGCCAGCAGCTTAGAACAGTTCTACAATGAGCAGTTCTTC
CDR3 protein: CASSLEQFYNEQFF

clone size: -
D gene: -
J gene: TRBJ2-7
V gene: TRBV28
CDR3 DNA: TGTGCCAGCAGTTCGGCTAGCGAGACCTACGAGCAGTACTTC
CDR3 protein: CASSSASETYEQYF

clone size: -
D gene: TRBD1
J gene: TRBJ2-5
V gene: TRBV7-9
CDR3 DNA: TGTGCCAGCAGCAAGGGACAGCTCCAAGAGACCCAGTACTTC
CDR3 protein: CASSKGQLQETQYF

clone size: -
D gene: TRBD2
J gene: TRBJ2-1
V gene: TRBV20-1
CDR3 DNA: TGCAGTGCTAGAGATGTCCGGGCAGGGTTTGTTAGCGGGATCCCCTATGAGCAGTTCTTC
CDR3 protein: CSARDVRAGFVSGIPYEQFF